The clone carrying this T cell receptor beta chain was picked up many times. The record originates from a study of T cells in Graves' hyperthyroidism and ophthalmopathy. Investigators excluded patients with uncontrolled infection, other autoimmune disease, pregnancy or lactation. The CDR3 length is 13 residues. Trimming shortened V by 6 bases and J by 4 bases, and 12 bases separated the two germline ends. TCR beta CDR3 regions were amplified from RNA. RT-PCR in the first round (using the HTBI primer set) targeted the TCR CDR3. TCRdb itself ran the multiplex PCR reads through MiXCR, one entry per CDR3 protein. The repertoire has about 480,000 distinct CDR3 sequences, around 14% of them found once; the top ten carry under 20%.

The chain recombines TRBV12-3 or TRBV12-4 with TRBJ1-2; perhaps TRBD1 as D (5 bases). The TCR sequence derives from a young woman with Graves' hyperthyroidism. The sample comprised blood. This CDR3 reads CASRQGILYGYTF. CDR3 DNA sequence: TGTGCCAGCAGGCAGGGAATCCTCTATGGCTACACCTTC.